One sample yielded the 9 T cell receptor beta chains listed below, sequenced in a study of metastatic and nonmetastatic thyroid tumors. No treatment had been given to any patient before thyroid surgery. TCRdb re-called the PCR reads through MiXCR. The sample lists 19,000 or so clones, over 25% occurring once. The sequencing input was blood. The receptor source for this set is a female donor with papillary thyroid cancer or a benign thyroid nodule (not recorded which). Some clones in this sample may be carry-over from other donors' samples.

This clone was recorded once. CDR3 region: CSAAPSDYTF. CDR3 DNA sequence: TGCAGTGCTGCCCCCAGTGACTACACCTTC. The rearrangement links TRBV20-1 to TRBJ1-2; D is ambiguous. This CDR3 is 10 amino acids long. The V gene's germline CDR1 is DFQATT and CDR2 SNEGSKA (reference sequence). V gave up 5 bases and J gave up 10 bases, with 11 bases separating them.

This clone appeared many times. This sequence joins TRBV27 and TRBJ1-2; 8 nucleotides agree with TRBD1. V lost 6 bases to trimming and J lost 5 bases; unmatched junction nucleotides: 11. The CDR3 length is 15 residues. Germline CDR1 MNHEY, CDR2 SMNVEV (reference sequence). The CDR3 protein is CASSLAGQGLYGYTF. The CDR3 nucleotides are TGTGCCAGCAGCTTGGCCGGACAGGGATTATATGGCTACACCTTC.

Ten or more counts support this clone. The rearrangement joins TRBV12-3 or TRBV12-4 to TRBJ1-1; weak D call: TRBD1 (5 bases). The V end lost 4 bases, the J end lost 1 base, and 13 bases lay between the germline ends. The CDR3 loop spans 15 amino acids. CDR3 nucleotide sequence: TGTGCCAGCAGTTCCCGGCAGGGCGAGAACACTGAAGCTTTCTTT. The encoded protein is CASSSRQGENTEAFF.

This clone has more than one count but fewer than ten. This chain connects TRBV6-2 or TRBV6-3 to TRBJ2-7; D uncertain. CDR3 size: 14 residues. V was clipped by 7 bases and J by 2 bases, with 15 bases between them. The germline V gene has CDR1 MNHEY and CDR2 SVGEGT. CDR3: CASIDRTEAYEQYF. In DNA form, the CDR3 reads TGTGCCAGCATTGATCGGACGGAAGCCTACGAGCAGTACTTC.

This clone was detected many times. The chain carries TRBV7-3 and TRBJ2-2; either TRBD1 or TRBD2 may fit D (5 bases each). Germline V gene sequence: CDR1 SGHTA, CDR2 FQGTGA. The CDR3 is 14 amino acids. Trimming shortened V by 4 bases and J by 6 bases, and 12 bases separated the two germline ends. CDR3 DNA sequence: TGTGCCAGCAGCTCCCACCGGGGCGCCGGGGAGCTGTTTTTT. It codes for CASSSHRGAGELFF.

By proportion, this clone is medium-sized. The chain carries TRBV7-8 and TRBJ1-6, with 7 bases fitting TRBD1. CDR1 and CDR2 (germline): SGHVS, FQNEAQ. The V segment lost 2 bases and the J segment 15 bases; nucleotides outside the gene matches: 13. The CDR3 has 15 amino acids. The CDR3 loop is CASSLNTGVINLLHF. CDR3 in DNA: TGTGCCAGCAGCTTAAATACAGGGGTAATCAATCTCCTCCACTTT.

This clone is labeled medium-sized. The rearrangement links TRBV7-2 to TRBJ1-4; tentatively, D is TRBD1 (6 bases). Per the germline V gene, CDR1 is SGHTA and CDR2 is FQGNSA. Trimming cost V 5 bases and J 1 base, with 23 bases left between them. The CDR3 runs to 19 residues. The CDR3 DNA follows: TGTGCCAGCAGCGGGCTTCCGGTCGGGGGCTTTGGAACTAATGAAAAACTGTTTTTT. It specifies CASSGLPVGGFGTNEKLFF. Combining the CDR3 with reference TRBV7-2 and TRBJ1-4 gives the whole variable domain GAGVSQSPSNKVTEKGKDVELRCDPISGHTALYWYRQSLGQGLEFLIYFQGNSAPDKSGLPSDRFSAERTGGSVSTLTIQRTQQEDSAVYLCASSGLPVGGFGTNEKLFFGSGTQLSVL.

Ten or more counts support this clone. The chain employs TRBV19 and TRBJ2-5; possibly TRBD2 for D (6 bases). Germline CDR1 and CDR2: LNHDA and SQIVND (reference sequence). Trimming pared 4 bases from V and 5 bases from J, leaving 11 bases between. The CDR3 sequence is 13 residues long. Here the CDR3 DNA reads TGTGCCAGTAGTACGGGACGGGGGGAGACCCAGTACTTC. This translates into CASSTGRGETQYF.

This clone has only a few counts. This could be a read error, since a much larger clone is one nucleotide away. The same CDR3 also results from other DNA sequences found in this sample. The rearrangement joins TRBV18 to TRBJ2-3; D may be TRBD1 or TRBD2 (5 bases each). CDR1 is KGHSH, CDR2 LQKENI, per germline. This CDR3 has 13 residues. Deletions cut 1 base from V and 7 bases from J, with 9 bases between. The CDR3 DNA is TGTGCCAGCTCACCACTCGGGACCCATACGCAGTATTTT. Translating gives CASSPLGTHTQYF.